A selection of T cell receptor beta chains follows, all from one sample in a study of shared clonotypes between healthy human individuals. The data were produced by immunoSEQ multiplex PCR, yet TCRdb's version contains in-frame clones alone and is incomplete. The sample has under 1,100,000 clones; 65% to 75% are singletons. Material for sequencing was memory CD4+ T cells sorted from blood. The receptor set was obtained from a man younger than 35 in good health. Both conserved end residues are part of each CDR3. D genes are given only for firm matches. Size is stated for part of the rows, as once, few or many counts, or as a class when the clone is expanded.

D gene | J gene | clone size | V gene | CDR3 DNA | CDR3 protein
- | TRBJ1-5 | few | TRBV28 | TGTGCCAGCAATGGACAGTATAATCAGCCCCAGCATTTT | CASNGQYNQPQHF
- | TRBJ2-1 | - | TRBV25-1 | TGTGCCAGCGGAACCCCTGGCTCCCCAAACAATGAGCAGTTCTTC | CASGTPGSPNNEQFF
TRBD1 | TRBJ2-6 | - | TRBV7-8 | TGTGCCAGCAGCTCTCAAGGGGCGACAGGGGGCGGGACTGGGGCCAACGTCCTGACTTTC | CASSSQGATGGGTGANVLTF
- | TRBJ2-7 | - | TRBV6-6 | TGTGCCAGCAGTTCCGGGACCACCGGACGGGAGCAGTACTTC | CASSSGTTGREQYF
- | TRBJ1-2 | - | TRBV29-1 | TGCAGCGTGGAAACGGACGGTACTGATGGCTACACCTTC | CSVETDGTDGYTF
- | TRBJ1-1 | - | TRBV6-6 | TGTGCCAGCAGTTATGGATCAGAGCGGAGGGAAGCTTTCTTT | CASSYGSERREAFF
TRBD1 | TRBJ1-2 | - | TRBV2 | TGTGCCAGCAGCGGGACAGGGGGATATGGCTACACCTTC | CASSGTGGYGYTF
- | TRBJ1-2 | - | TRBV30 | TGTGCCTGGAGTGACAGGGTGAATGGCTACACCTTC | CAWSDRVNGYTF
TRBD2 | TRBJ2-5 | once | TRBV7-2 | TGTGCCAGCAGCTTCGGAGTAGCGGGGGGATTCGGGCCCCAGTACTTC | CASSFGVAGGFGPQYF
- | TRBJ1-5 | - | TRBV30 | TGTGCCTGGAGGGGTCCTAAAGGGGGTCATCAGCCCCAGCATTTT | CAWRGPKGGHQPQHF
- | TRBJ1-5 | - | TRBV18 | TGTGCCAGCTCCCCAAAACCTGGCAGTAATAGCAATCAGCCCCAGCATTTT | CASSPKPGSNSNQPQHF
TRBD2 | TRBJ2-1 | - | TRBV9 | TGTGCCAGCAGCGTAGTCCCTAGCGGGGGGTCTAATGAGCAGTTCTTC | CASSVVPSGGSNEQFF
TRBD2 | TRBJ2-2 | - | TRBV27 | TGTGCCAGCAGTCCGAACCTCCGGGGGGGACTTCTCTATTTGTTCACCGGGGAGCTGTTTTTT | CASSPNLRGGLLYLFTGELFF
TRBD1 | TRBJ2-5 | - | TRBV7-2 | TGTGCCAGCAGCCGGGGACAGGGGGAGGAGACCCAGTACTTC | CASSRGQGEETQYF
- | TRBJ1-4 | once | TRBV18 | TGTGCCAGCTCACGGGGGCCTAATGAAAAACTGTTTTTT | CASSRGPNEKLFF
- | TRBJ1-2 | - | TRBV4-1 | TGCGCCAGCAGCCAAGAAGGCGGGGGGCGAAACTATGGCTACACCTTC | CASSQEGGGRNYGYTF
- | TRBJ1-3 | - | TRBV6-1 | TGTGCCAGCAGTGAAGCGCTCGTCCCAGGACGGATCTCTGGAAACACCATATATTTT | CASSEALVPGRISGNTIYF
- | TRBJ1-3 | - | TRBV5-1 | TGCGCCAGCAGCTTGGAAGGGACGAGCTCTGGAAACACCATATATTTT | CASSLEGTSSGNTIYF
TRBD1 | TRBJ1-6 | few | TRBV7-9 | TGTGCCAGCAGCGGACAGGGCGGGTATAATTCACCCCTCCACTTT | CASSGQGGYNSPLHF
TRBD1 | TRBJ2-1 | once | TRBV7-9 | TGTGCCACCTTAATCCGACAGGGGAACAATGAGCAGTTCTTC | CATLIRQGNNEQFF
TRBD1 | TRBJ2-7 | - | TRBV11-2 | TGTGCCAGCAGCCCCCGGACAGGGCTCCTCTACGAGCAGTACTTC | CASSPRTGLLYEQYF
TRBD1 | TRBJ2-7 | many | TRBV15 | TGTGCCACCAGCAGAGCCCACGATGGGACAGAGTACTTC | CATSRAHDGTEYF
- | TRBJ2-7 | - | TRBV30 | TGTGCCTGGAGTCCCACCCAGGTGAAGAGAGAGTACTTC | CAWSPTQVKREYF
TRBD1 | TRBJ2-3 | - | TRBV11-2 | TGTGCCAGCAGCCCCCTCGGCAGGGGGCAAGGTGACACAGATACGCAGTATTTT | CASSPLGRGQGDTDTQYF
- | TRBJ2-7 | - | TRBV11-2 | TGTGCCAGCAGCCAGAGCAGGGGTGACGAGCAGTACTTC | CASSQSRGDEQYF
- | TRBJ1-2 | - | TRBV30 | TGTGCCTGGAGTGTACAATGGACTGTATATGGCTACACCTTC | CAWSVQWTVYGYTF
- | TRBJ1-2 | few | TRBV30 | TGTGCCTGGAGCCTACAGGGCAGTTCCGTCGGCTACACCTTC | CAWSLQGSSVGYTF
- | TRBJ1-5 | once | TRBV7-2 | TGTGCCAGCAGCTTAACAGTTATAGGGGCGGACCCCCAGCATTTT | CASSLTVIGADPQHF
- | TRBJ2-7 | - | TRBV7-2 | TGTGCCAGCAGCTTAGTTCGGGGAACTTACAATGAGCAGTACTTC | CASSLVRGTYNEQYF
- | TRBJ2-5 | once | TRBV13 | TGTGCCAGCAGCTCGCTTAGGACAAAACAAGAGACCCAGTACTTC | CASSSLRTKQETQYF
TRBD2 | TRBJ2-4 | - | TRBV28 | TGTGCCAGCACCCTTAGCGGGAGGGAGAACATTCAGTACTTC | CASTLSGRENIQYF
TRBD2 | TRBJ2-1 | - | TRBV11-3 | TGTGCCAGCAGCTTAGACCGACTAGCGGGATCTAACAATGAGCAGTTCTTC | CASSLDRLAGSNNEQFF
TRBD1 | TRBJ2-6 | - | TRBV5-1 | TGCGCCAGCAGCTTAGTCGACAGGGGCTCAAGTGGGGCCAACGTCCTGACTTTC | CASSLVDRGSSGANVLTF
TRBD1 | TRBJ2-3 | - | TRBV18 | TGTGCCAGTTTCCGACAGGGGGCGACAGATACGCAGTATTTT | CASFRQGATDTQYF
TRBD1 | TRBJ2-7 | - | TRBV6-1 | TGTGCCAGCAGTGCTACAGGGGCAGAGTACTTC | CASSATGAEYF
- | TRBJ1-5 | - | TRBV6-4 | TGTGCCAGCAGTGACCCGACAGGCGAATTTCCCACTCCCCAGCATTTT | CASSDPTGEFPTPQHF
- | TRBJ1-1 | few | TRBV7-2 | TGTGCCAGCAGCCCTAGGGTGAACACTGAAGCTTTCTTT | CASSPRVNTEAFF
TRBD1 | TRBJ2-7 | once | TRBV2 | TGTGCCAGCAGTGGACAGGGGGCCGACGAGCAGTACTTC | CASSGQGADEQYF
- | TRBJ2-5 | - | TRBV10-1 | TGCGCCAGCAGCCCGGACAGGAGGGTCGAGACCCAGTACTTC | CASSPDRRVETQYF
- | TRBJ2-7 | - | TRBV5-5 | TGTGCCAGCAGCTTGGCCGGCAGTGGGCCTTCCTACGAGCAGTACTTC | CASSLAGSGPSYEQYF
- | TRBJ2-2 | - | TRBV9 | TGTGCCAGCAGCCCTAGGGGGTTGGGTCAGGCGAACACCGGGGAGCTGTTTTTT | CASSPRGLGQANTGELFF
TRBD1 | TRBJ2-7 | - | TRBV6-1 | TGTGCCAGCAGTGATCCGGGACAGTTCTACGAGCAGTACTTC | CASSDPGQFYEQYF
- | TRBJ2-4 | - | TRBV14 | TGTGCCAGCAGCCAAGTTTCCGACGTGAACATTCAGTACTTC | CASSQVSDVNIQYF
- | TRBJ1-2 | - | TRBV6-6 | TGTGCCAGCAGTTATACACGAGGGGACTATGGCTACACCTTC | CASSYTRGDYGYTF
TRBD2 | TRBJ2-7 | - | TRBV18 | TGTGCCAGCTCGAAAGCGGGGTTGGGGGAGCAGTACTTC | CASSKAGLGEQYF
- | TRBJ1-5 | - | TRBV29-1 | TGCAGCGTTGTATTTACCAGGGAGGGGTTTGGTAGCAATCAGCCCCAGCATTTT | CSVVFTREGFGSNQPQHF
TRBD1 | TRBJ1-1 | - | TRBV27 | TGTGCCAGCAGCCCCAGGGGGGAATTGAACACTGAAGCTTTCTTT | CASSPRGELNTEAFF
TRBD1 | TRBJ2-3 | - | TRBV10-3 | TGTGCCATCAGCCGGGACAGGGGACCAGATACGCAGTATTTT | CAISRDRGPDTQYF
- | TRBJ1-6 | - | TRBV18 | TGTGCCAGCTCTAGGGAGGATAATTCACCCCTCCACTTT | CASSREDNSPLHF
- | TRBJ2-2 | - | TRBV7-2 | TGTGCCAGCAGCTTATCCTGGCAACTGAACACCGGGGAGCTGTTTTTT | CASSLSWQLNTGELFF
TRBD1 | TRBJ1-1 | - | TRBV28 | TGTGCCAGCAGTTCTACAGGGGATCTTAAGGCTGAAGCTTTCTTT | CASSSTGDLKAEAFF
- | TRBJ2-1 | once | TRBV21-1 | TGTGCCAGCATGGGGAGGAAAGGGCAGTTCTTC | CASMGRKGQFF
TRBD1 | TRBJ1-2 | few | TRBV19 | TGTGCCAGTGGAGACAGGGGGTCTAGCTATGGCTACACCTTC | CASGDRGSSYGYTF
- | TRBJ2-5 | - | TRBV5-1 | TGCGCCAGCAGGGTTGGGTGGCGAGAGACCCAGTACTTC | CASRVGWRETQYF
TRBD2 | TRBJ2-1 | - | TRBV9 | TGTGCCAGCAGCGCAACTAGCGGGGGGTACAATGAGCAGTTCTTC | CASSATSGGYNEQFF
TRBD1 | TRBJ2-1 | - | TRBV18 | TGTGCCAGCTCACGAGGCAATACAGGGGTTTCAAATGAGCAGTTCTTC | CASSRGNTGVSNEQFF